This T cell receptor (beta chain) was captured by sequencing in a study of PD-1 blockade in classical Hodgkin lymphoma. Across the whole study: Intravenous infusions of nivolumab 3 mg/kg reached patients every 2 weeks.

Study results and limitations: The diversity seen at baseline in complete responders resembled that of newly diagnosed patients. Diversity in CD4+ TCRs, unlike that measured in CD8+ TCRs, had risen significantly by C4D1. Newly diagnosed patients reportedly had lower baseline TCR diversity than healthy donors.

Method: immunoSEQ multiplex PCR; TCRdb's copy keeps in-frame clones and lacks some. This table holds roughly 150,000 clones, under 85% found once. Exposure to brentuximab vedotin varied, and each patient had relapsed following autologous stem cell transplantation. The table lists this clone with a few counts. The antigen is unknown. V dropped 7 bases and J dropped 0 bases, with 9 bases sitting between them. This CDR3 contains 13 residues. Germline CDR1 reads MNHNS; CDR2 reads SASEGT. The TCR sequence derives from a human donor with classical Hodgkin lymphoma. The V gene is TRBV6-1, the J gene TRBJ1-1; tentative D call: TRBD1 (5 bases). Sequencing used peripheral blood mononuclear cells (PBMCs), obtained before the second cycle of nivolumab. The CDR3 sequence: CASMGTVNTEAFF. DNA of the CDR3: TGTGCCAGCATGGGGACTGTGAACACTGAAGCTTTCTTT.